The TCR beta chain under discussion was sequenced for a study of T cell repertoires in cytomegalovirus infection. Study-level background: Public TCR beta signatures marked donors with CMV infection and the matching HLA. The study's findings and limits: CMV carriers with the relevant HLA were identified by cumulative public TCR beta family frequency.

Remarks on this clonotype: The antigen is unknown.

TCRdb processed the reads anew with MiXCR; each CDR3 protein has one entry. Of some 180,000 distinct CDR3 sequences in the sample, approximately 19% were seen once. The CDR3 is 12 residues long. Germline CDR1 is DFQATT and CDR2 is SNEGSKA (reference sequence). V dropped 3 bases and J dropped 0 bases, with 6 bases sitting between them. The sequencing input was PBMCs. The V gene is TRBV20-1, the J gene TRBJ2-7; D is unclear. The sequence came from a human donor in good health (CMV status not recorded). Some clones in this sample may be carry-over from other donors' samples. CDR3 sequence reads: CSASQSSYEQYF. The CDR3 DNA reads TGCAGTGCTAGCCAGAGCTCCTACGAGCAGTACTTC.